The T cell receptor beta chain described here comes from a study of shared clonotypes between healthy human individuals. For the study at large: The study drew on a couple of women and a few men aged 18 to 49 as donors. Study results and limitations: Larger estimated richness was generally recorded for naive subsets relative to memory subsets. Non-shared clonotypes had lower generation probabilities than clonotypes shared by all four sorted-subset donors. The study sampled only blood, and tissue repertoires likely differ.

CD45RO-negative, CCR7-selected cells formed the naive CD8 fraction, which excluded terminally differentiated effector memory CD45RA+ cells. Data came from immunoSEQ multiplex PCR; TCRdb stores just in-frame clones and leaves some out. The sample shows some 2.1 million clones, about 95% of them seen only once. A note on this clone: The antigen remains unidentified.

Germline loops: CDR1 SGHDT, CDR2 YYEEEE. V lost 0 bases, J lost 3 bases, and 9 bases lay in between. The CDR3 has 15 residues. The sequenced sample consisted of naive CD8+ T cells sorted from blood. The origin of this receptor is a man aged 18 to 29 in good health. The rearrangement joins TRBV5-6 to TRBJ2-2, with D perhaps being TRBD1 or TRBD2 (5 bases each). The CDR3 here is CASSLGGPYTGELFF. For the CDR3, the DNA is TGTGCCAGCAGCTTGGGGGGACCTTACACCGGGGAGCTGTTTTTT.